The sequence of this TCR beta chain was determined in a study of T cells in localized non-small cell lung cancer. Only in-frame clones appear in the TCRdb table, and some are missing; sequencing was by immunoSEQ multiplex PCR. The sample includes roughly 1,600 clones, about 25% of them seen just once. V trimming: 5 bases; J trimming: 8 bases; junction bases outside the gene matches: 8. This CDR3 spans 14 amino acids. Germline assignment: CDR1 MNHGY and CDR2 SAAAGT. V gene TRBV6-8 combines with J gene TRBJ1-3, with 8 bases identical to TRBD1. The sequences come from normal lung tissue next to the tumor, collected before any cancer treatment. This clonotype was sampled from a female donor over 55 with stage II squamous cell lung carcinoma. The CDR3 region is CASSDTGGVDTIYF. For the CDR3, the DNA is TGTGCCAGCAGTGATACAGGGGGTGTGGACACCATATATTTT.